This TCR beta chain was sequenced in a study of blood T cell repertoires in COVID-19. In the study's own analysis: Estimation of nucleated cell counts relied on the amplification of reference gene primers. Assay used: immunoSEQ multiplex PCR; TCRdb lists only in-frame clones, some missing. V and J calls and clone size follow that table, whereas D and trimming were derived from the DNA. The table lists 300,000 to 400,000 clones, about 88% of them singletons. Germline V gene sequence: CDR1 MDHEN, CDR2 SYDVKM. V was cut by 4 bases and J by 4 bases, with 9 bases left in between. The CDR3 extends over 13 amino acids.

This clonotype originated in a woman aged 25 to 39 who had recovered from COVID-19. The genes are TRBV28 and TRBJ2-3; D perhaps matches TRBD2 (7 bases). The sequenced material came from PBMCs or T cells enriched from blood (not recorded which). CDR3 sequence: CASSWGGPDTQYF. The CDR3 nucleotides read TGTGCCAGCAGTTGGGGGGGGCCAGATACGCAGTATTTT.